The 17 T cell receptor beta chains listed next were all sequenced from one sample in a study of blood T cell repertoires in COVID-19. Profiling relied on immunoSEQ multiplex PCR, and the TCRdb table lists in-frame clones only, not all of them. Of about 88,000 clones listed, around 90% are singletons. Sequenced: peripheral blood. The receptors were sampled from a human donor with active COVID-19. The donor label of this sample is uncertain.

The rearrangement links TRBV14 to TRBJ2-3; perhaps TRBD2 as D (6 bases). The germline CDR1 and CDR2 sequences are SGHDN and FVKESK. V was clipped by 0 bases and J by 4 bases, with 8 bases between them. This CDR3 is 14 amino acids long. The chain's CDR3 is CASSQETSPDTQYF. The CDR3 DNA reads TGTGCCAGCAGCCAAGAAACTAGCCCAGATACGCAGTATTTT.

The sample holds one count of this clone. The chain recombines TRBV7-2 with TRBJ1-1, with D possibly TRBD1 on 6 matching bases. Germline CDR1 is SGHTA and CDR2 is FQGNSA. V lost 6 bases to trimming and J lost 4 bases, with 12 bases between them. The CDR3 totals 13 residues. Written as DNA, the CDR3 is TGTGCCAGCAGTTTTACAGGGACCACTGAAGCTTTCTTT. This encodes CASSFTGTTEAFF.

This chain connects TRBV19 to TRBJ1-4; D is undetermined. Germline values: CDR1 LNHDA, CDR2 SQIVND (reference sequence). V was cut by 8 bases and J by 6 bases, with 13 bases left in between. The CDR3 totals 13 residues. The CDR3 coding sequence is TGTGCCAGTCAGACGGAGGGTCATGAAAAACTGTTTTTT. Its protein is CASQTEGHEKLFF.

The table lists this clone with a count of one. This chain joins TRBV3-1 (or the pseudogene TRBV3-2) and TRBJ1-2; D gene unclear. The CDR3 sequence is 16 residues long. V lost 1 base and J lost 4, with 16 bases in between. Germline CDR1 LGHDT, CDR2 YNNKEL (reference sequence). The CDR3 protein is CASSQGSGGSGYGYTF. As DNA, the CDR3 is TGTGCCAGCAGCCAAGGCTCGGGAGGCAGTGGCTATGGCTACACCTTC.

V usage is TRBV13 and J usage is TRBJ2-3; maybe TRBD2 (5 bases). The V end lost 5 bases, the J end lost 6 bases, and 12 bases lay between the germline ends. The CDR3 extends over 13 amino acids. Germline CDR1 and CDR2: PRHDT and FYEKMQ (reference sequence). The CDR3 DNA is TGTGCCAGCAGCGACCCGGGATCGGATACGCAGTATTTT. Amino acids: CASSDPGSDTQYF. Variable domain in full (rest from reference TRBV13 and TRBJ2-3): AAGVIQSPRHLIKEKRETATLKCYPIPRHDTVYWYQQGPGQDPQFLISFYEKMQSDKGSIPDRFSAQQFSDYHSELNMSSLELGDSALYFCASSDPGSDTQYFGPGTRLTVL.

The rearrangement links TRBV2 to TRBJ1-3; D remains unclear. CDR3 length: 13 residues. Germline CDR1 reads SNHLY; CDR2 reads FYNNEI. With 8 bases removed from V and 1 base from J, the gap between germline ends came to 9 bases. CDR3: CASVWQSGNTIYF. The DNA for the CDR3 is TGTGCCAGCGTCTGGCAGTCTGGAAACACCATATATTTT.

The chain employs TRBV4-1 and TRBJ2-7, with D possibly TRBD2 on 5 matching bases. V dropped 4 bases and J dropped 4 bases, with 20 bases sitting between them. CDR1 and CDR2 (germline): MGHRA, YSYEKL. CDR3 length: 16 residues. Here the CDR3 DNA reads TGCGCCAGCAGCCTCAATCCAACCTCTAGCTCTTACGAGCAGTACTTC. Protein product: CASSLNPTSSSYEQYF.

The chain carries TRBV5-1 and TRBJ2-3; 13 bases match TRBD2. The J segment lost 10 bases and the V segment lost 4 bases, leaving 6 bases of the junction unmatched. In germline, CDR1 is SGHRS, CDR2 YFSETQ. The CDR3 sequence is 14 residues long. CDR3 protein: CASSPGTSGDAQYF. CDR3 DNA: TGCGCCAGCAGCCCCGGGACTAGCGGGGACGCGCAGTATTTT.

V gene TRBV12-3 or TRBV12-4 combines with J gene TRBJ2-5; D possibly corresponds to TRBD2 (5 bases). With 1 base removed from V and 3 bases from J, the gap between germline ends came to 6 bases. This CDR3 spans 13 amino acids. DNA for the CDR3: TGTGCCAGCAGTTTAGGGGGAGAAGAGACCCAGTACTTC. This sequence encodes CASSLGGEETQYF.

The J gene is TRBJ1-4, the V gene TRBV4-1; tentative D call: TRBD1 (6 bases). V was trimmed by 0 bases and J by 6 bases, leaving 8 bases between them. The CDR3 has 14 residues. Germline loops: CDR1 MGHRA, CDR2 YSYEKL. CDR3 region: CASSQESGDEKLFF. As DNA, the CDR3 is TGCGCCAGCAGCCAAGAATCAGGGGATGAAAAACTGTTTTTT.

This rearrangement joins TRBV24-1 to TRBJ2-3; D may be TRBD1 (5 bases). Germline assignment: CDR1 KGHDR and CDR2 SFDVKD. The ends were cut back, 4 bases at V and 0 bases at J, with 10 bases in the middle. The CDR3 covers 15 residues. CDR3 loop: CATSEPRQSTDTQYF. Written as DNA, the CDR3 is TGTGCCACCAGTGAGCCGAGACAGAGCACAGATACGCAGTATTTT.

The V gene is TRBV24-1, the J gene TRBJ2-2, with a possible D match to TRBD1 (6 bases). The germline V and J ends were trimmed by 3 bases and 8 bases, with 9 bases remaining between them. The CDR3 contains 13 residues. In germline, CDR1 is KGHDR, CDR2 SFDVKD. The CDR3 is CATSDRTAGELFF. The CDR3 DNA is TGTGCCACCAGTGATCGGACAGCTGGGGAGCTGTTTTTT.

The V gene is TRBV28, the J gene TRBJ1-1, with 7 nucleotides matching TRBD1. Germline V gene sequence: CDR1 MDHEN, CDR2 SYDVKM. V lost 5 bases to trimming and J lost 4 bases; unmatched junction nucleotides: 4. The CDR3 contains 13 residues. The CDR3 protein is CASSGDSATEAFF. For the CDR3, the DNA is TGTGCCAGCAGTGGGGACAGCGCCACTGAAGCTTTCTTT.

The chain recombines TRBV9 with TRBJ2-5; possibly TRBD2 for D (5 bases). V dropped 4 bases and J dropped 2 bases, with 12 bases sitting between them. The CDR3 runs 14 residues. CDR1 is SGDLS and CDR2 is YYNGEE in the germline V gene. The CDR3 region has the DNA TGTGCCAGCAGCACAGTTACGGGACAAGAGACCCAGTACTTC. Translation gives CASSTVTGQETQYF.

The V call is TRBV7-9, the J call TRBJ1-3, with D possibly matching TRBD1 (6 bases). V was shortened by 3 bases and J by 1 base, with 13 bases between the two germline ends. This CDR3 has 16 residues. Germline assignment: CDR1 SEHNR and CDR2 FQNEAQ (reference sequence). The CDR3 here is CASSFVTQGSGNTIYF. The CDR3 nucleotides are TGTGCCAGCAGCTTCGTAACACAGGGATCTGGAAACACCATATATTTT.

The V gene is TRBV5-4, the J gene TRBJ2-3, with D possibly matching TRBD1 (6 bases). CDR1 SGHNT and CDR2 YYREEE come from the germline V gene (reference sequence). This CDR3 contains 15 residues. V shed 4 bases and J shed 2 bases, with 14 bases lying between them. This chain's CDR3 is CASSVQQGYTDTQYF. The CDR3 DNA follows: TGTGCCAGCAGCGTCCAACAGGGTTACACAGATACGCAGTATTTT.

This chain joins TRBV27 and TRBJ2-2, with 8 bases aligning to TRBD2. This CDR3 has 17 amino acids. V trimming: 6 bases; J trimming: 0 bases; junction bases outside the gene matches: 9. Per the germline V gene, CDR1 is MNHEY and CDR2 is SMNVEV (reference sequence). The CDR3 nucleotides read TGTGCCAGCAGGCCAACCGCGGGGGGTACGAACACCGGGGAGCTGTTTTTT. As protein: CASRPTAGGTNTGELFF.